This TCR beta chain was recovered during a study of cytomegalovirus exposure and HLA in healthy donors. This clone was counted a single time. Its antigen is not known. V gave up 3 bases and J gave up 7 bases, with 10 bases separating them. Germline values: CDR1 SGDLS, CDR2 YYNGEE. CDR3 length equals 12 residues. Study-wide points: According to the study, 160 or so TCR beta chains were cytomegalovirus-associated. Despite most TCR sequences being rare, some public TCRs occurred in many donors.

Sequenced by immunoSEQ multiplex PCR; TCRdb stores in-frame clones only, minus some. This table holds 140,000 to 150,000 clones, 90% to 95% found once. The TCR originated in a man in his late teens or twenties in good health and CMV-seronegative. V is TRBV9 and J is TRBJ1-1, with a possible D match to TRBD1 (5 bases). The specimen was PBMCs. The DNA of the CDR3 is TGTGCCAGCAGCGGCGACAGAAATGAAGCTTTCTTT. Protein sequence: CASSGDRNEAFF. The full variable domain, rest sourced from reference TRBV9 and TRBJ1-1, is DSGVTQTPKHLITATGQRVTLRCSPRSGDLSVYWYQQSLDQGLQFLIQYYNGEERAKGNILERFSAQQFPDLHSELNLSSLELGDSALYFCASSGDRNEAFFGQGTRLTVV.